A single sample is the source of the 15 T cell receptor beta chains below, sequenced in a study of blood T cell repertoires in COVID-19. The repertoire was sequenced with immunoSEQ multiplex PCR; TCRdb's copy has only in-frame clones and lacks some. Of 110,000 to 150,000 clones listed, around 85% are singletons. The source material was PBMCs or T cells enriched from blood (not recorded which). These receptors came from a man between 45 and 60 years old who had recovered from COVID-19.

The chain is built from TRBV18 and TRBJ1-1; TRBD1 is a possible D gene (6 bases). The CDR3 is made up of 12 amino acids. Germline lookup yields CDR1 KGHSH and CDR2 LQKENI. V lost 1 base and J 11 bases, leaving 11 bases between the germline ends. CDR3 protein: CASSPRGPDAFF. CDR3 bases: TGTGCCAGCTCACCACGGGGGCCGGACGCTTTCTTT.

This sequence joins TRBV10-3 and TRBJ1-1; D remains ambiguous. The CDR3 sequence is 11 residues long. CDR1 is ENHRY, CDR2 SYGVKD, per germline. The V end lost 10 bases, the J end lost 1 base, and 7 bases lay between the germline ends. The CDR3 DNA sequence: TGTGCCACGGGAGAGAACACTGAAGCTTTCTTT. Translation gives CATGENTEAFF.

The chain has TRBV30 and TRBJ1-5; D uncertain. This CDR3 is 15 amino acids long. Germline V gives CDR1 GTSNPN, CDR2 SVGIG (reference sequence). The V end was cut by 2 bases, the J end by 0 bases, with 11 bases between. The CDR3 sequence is CAWSLTLDSNQPQHF. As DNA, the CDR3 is TGTGCCTGGAGTCTGACATTAGATAGCAATCAGCCCCAGCATTTT.

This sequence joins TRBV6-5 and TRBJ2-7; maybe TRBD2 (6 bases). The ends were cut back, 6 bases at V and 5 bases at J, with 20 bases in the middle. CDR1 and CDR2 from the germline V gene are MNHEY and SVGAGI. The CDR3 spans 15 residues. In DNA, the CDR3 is TGTGCCAGCAGCAAAAACGCGGGACTTTCGGACGAGCAGTACTTC. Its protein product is CASSKNAGLSDEQYF.

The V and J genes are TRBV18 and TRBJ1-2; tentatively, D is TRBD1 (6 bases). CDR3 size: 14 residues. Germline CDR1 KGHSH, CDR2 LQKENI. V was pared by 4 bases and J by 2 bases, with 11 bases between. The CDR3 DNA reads TGTGCCAGCTCACGAACGGACAGAAACTATGGCTACACCTTC. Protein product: CASSRTDRNYGYTF.

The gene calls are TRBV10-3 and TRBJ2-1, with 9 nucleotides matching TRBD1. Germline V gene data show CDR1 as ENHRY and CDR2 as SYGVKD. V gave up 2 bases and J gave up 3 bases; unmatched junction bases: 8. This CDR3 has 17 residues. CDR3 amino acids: CAISEGGRDRVYNEQFF. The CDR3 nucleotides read TGTGCCATCAGTGAGGGAGGGAGGGACAGGGTCTACAATGAGCAGTTCTTC.

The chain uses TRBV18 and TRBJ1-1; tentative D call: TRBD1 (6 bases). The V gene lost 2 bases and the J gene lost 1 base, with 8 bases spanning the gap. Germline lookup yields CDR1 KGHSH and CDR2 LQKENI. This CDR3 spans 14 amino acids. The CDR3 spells CASSPATGNTEAFF. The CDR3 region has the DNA TGTGCCAGCTCACCAGCGACAGGGAACACTGAAGCTTTCTTT.

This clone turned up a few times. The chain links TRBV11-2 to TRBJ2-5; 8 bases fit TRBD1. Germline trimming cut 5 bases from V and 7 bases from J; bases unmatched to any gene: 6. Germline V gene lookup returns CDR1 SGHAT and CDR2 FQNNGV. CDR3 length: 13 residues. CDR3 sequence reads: CASSALTGATQYF. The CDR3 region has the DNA TGTGCCAGCAGCGCCTTGACAGGGGCGACCCAGTACTTC.

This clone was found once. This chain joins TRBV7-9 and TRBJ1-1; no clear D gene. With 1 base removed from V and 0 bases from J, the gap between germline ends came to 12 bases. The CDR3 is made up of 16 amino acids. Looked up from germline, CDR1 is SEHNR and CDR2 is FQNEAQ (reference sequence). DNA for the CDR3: TGTGCCAGCAGCTTAGGATGGGGAGGGATGAACACTGAAGCTTTCTTT. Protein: CASSLGWGGMNTEAFF.

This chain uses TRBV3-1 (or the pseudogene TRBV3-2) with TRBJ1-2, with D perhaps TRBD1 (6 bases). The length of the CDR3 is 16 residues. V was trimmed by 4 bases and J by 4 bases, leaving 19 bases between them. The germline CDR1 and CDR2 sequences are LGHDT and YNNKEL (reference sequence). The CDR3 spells CASSRSPQGYSYGYTF. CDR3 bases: TGTGCCAGCAGCCGAAGCCCTCAGGGGTATAGCTATGGCTACACCTTC.

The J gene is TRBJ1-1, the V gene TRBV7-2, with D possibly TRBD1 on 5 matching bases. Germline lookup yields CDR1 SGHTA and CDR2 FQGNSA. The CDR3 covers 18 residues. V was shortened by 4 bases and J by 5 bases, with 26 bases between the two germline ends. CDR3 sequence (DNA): TGTGCCAGCAGCTCTAATCCGGGACTCAATAGCAGGGATACTGAAGCTTTCTTT. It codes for CASSSNPGLNSRDTEAFF.

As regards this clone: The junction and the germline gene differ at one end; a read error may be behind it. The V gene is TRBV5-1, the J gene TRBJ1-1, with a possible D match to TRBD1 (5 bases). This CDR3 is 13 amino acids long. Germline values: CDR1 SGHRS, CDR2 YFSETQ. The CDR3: CASSLDQGGIRGF. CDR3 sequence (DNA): TGCGCCAGCAGCTTGGATCAGGGTGGCATTCGGGGGTTT.

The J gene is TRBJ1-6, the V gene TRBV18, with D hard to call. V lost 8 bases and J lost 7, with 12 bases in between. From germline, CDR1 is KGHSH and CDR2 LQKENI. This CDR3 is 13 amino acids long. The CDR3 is CASLASWNSPLHF. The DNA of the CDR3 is TGTGCCAGCCTAGCATCCTGGAATTCACCCCTCCACTTT.

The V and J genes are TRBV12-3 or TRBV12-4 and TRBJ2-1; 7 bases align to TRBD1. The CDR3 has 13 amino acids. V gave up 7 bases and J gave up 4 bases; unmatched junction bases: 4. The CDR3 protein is CASNTGQYNEQFF. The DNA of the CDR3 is TGTGCCAGCAACACGGGACAGTACAATGAGCAGTTCTTC.

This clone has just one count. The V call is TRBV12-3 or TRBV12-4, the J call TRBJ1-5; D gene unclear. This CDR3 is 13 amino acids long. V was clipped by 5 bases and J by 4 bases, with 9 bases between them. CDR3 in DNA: TGTGCCAGCAGTCCACGTGCGAATCAGCCCCAGCATTTT. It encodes CASSPRANQPQHF.